One sample yielded the 28 T cell receptor beta chains listed below, sequenced in a study of blood T cell repertoires in COVID-19. Data came from immunoSEQ multiplex PCR; TCRdb stores just in-frame clones and leaves some out. The sample lists roughly 290,000 clones; around 90% were seen once. Input material: PBMCs or T cells enriched from blood (not recorded which). The receptor source for this set is a woman younger than 30 with acute COVID-19.

This chain links TRBV15 with TRBJ1-4; maybe TRBD1 (5 bases). Trimming left V 0 bases short and J 5 bases short, with 10 bases between. Germline values: CDR1 LNHNV, CDR2 YYDKDF (reference sequence). The CDR3 loop spans 15 amino acids. The CDR3 reads CATSRDGRGNEKLFF. The DNA of the CDR3 is TGTGCCACCAGCAGAGATGGGCGGGGGAATGAAAAACTGTTTTTT.

The chain couples TRBV18 to TRBJ1-1, with a weak D call TRBD1 (6 bases). The CDR3 runs to 14 residues. CDR1 is KGHSH and CDR2 is LQKENI in the germline V gene. Trimming removed 6 bases at V and 5 bases at J, with 16 bases between. The CDR3 reads CASSPGTRITEAFF. CDR3 DNA: TGTGCCAGCTCTCCCGGGACACGAATAACTGAAGCTTTCTTT.

V is TRBV5-6 and J is TRBJ2-1, with TRBD1 matching 7 bases. Germline CDR1 reads SGHDT; CDR2 reads YYEEEE. V shed 2 bases, J shed 0 bases, and the junction held 2 bases outside the gene matches. This CDR3 has 15 amino acids. CDR3 loop: CASSFWDSSYNEQFF. The CDR3 nucleotides read TGTGCCAGCAGCTTCTGGGACAGCTCCTACAATGAGCAGTTCTTC.

CDR3 in amino acids: CSVEEGGPKNPTDTQYF. The DNA of the CDR3 is TGCAGCGTTGAAGAAGGGGGACCGAAGAACCCTACAGATACGCAGTATTTT. The rearrangement links TRBV29-1 to TRBJ2-3; perhaps TRBD1 as D (6 bases). CDR1 is SQVTM, CDR2 ANQGSEA, per germline. Deletions cut 0 bases from V and 3 bases from J, with 19 bases between. This CDR3 is built from 17 residues.

The chain combines TRBV6-5 with TRBJ1-2; 7 nucleotides line up with TRBD1. With 10 bases clipped from V and 4 bases from J, the junction kept 9 bases outside the gene matches. CDR1 and CDR2 (germline): MNHEY, SVGAGI. CDR3 size: 13 residues. CDR3 protein: CATGGDSSYGYTF. The CDR3, as DNA: TGTGCCACCGGTGGGGACAGTTCCTATGGCTACACCTTC.

This clone was recorded once. The chain carries TRBV27 and TRBJ1-1, with a weak D call TRBD1 (6 bases). The CDR3 runs 14 residues. Looked up from germline, CDR1 is MNHEY and CDR2 is SMNVEV (reference sequence). Trimming left V 5 bases short and J 0 bases short, with 10 bases between. The CDR3 sequence is CASSPGHLNTEAFF. CDR3 nucleotides: TGTGCCAGCAGTCCGGGACACTTGAACACTGAAGCTTTCTTT.

CDR3 sequence: CASKYRLGEQFF. CDR3 nucleotides: TGTGCCAGTAAATACAGGCTCGGGGAGCAGTTCTTC. The chain employs TRBV19 and TRBJ2-1; perhaps TRBD1 as D (5 bases). This CDR3 comprises 12 residues. Trimming removed 7 bases from V and 10 bases from J, with 14 bases in between. Germline CDR1 LNHDA, CDR2 SQIVND (reference sequence).

J is TRBJ2-1 and V is TRBV27; tentatively, D is TRBD1 (6 bases). Germline values: CDR1 MNHEY, CDR2 SMNVEV (reference sequence). V lost 5 bases to trimming and J lost 6 bases, with 14 bases between them. The CDR3 is 14 residues long. CDR3 in DNA: TGTGCCAGCAGTGTCGGACAGACGATCAATGAGCAGTTCTTC. As protein: CASSVGQTINEQFF.

CDR3: CASSQGVINQPQHF. CDR3 nucleotide sequence: TGTGCCAGCAGCCAGGGCGTGATCAATCAGCCCCAGCATTTT. The gene calls are TRBV3-1 (or the pseudogene TRBV3-2) and TRBJ1-5, with D unclear. Trimming cost V 3 bases and J 3 bases, with 9 bases left between them. Germline values: CDR1 LGHDT, CDR2 YNNKEL (reference sequence). CDR3 length: 14 amino acids.

This clone has just a few counts. This chain links TRBV15 with TRBJ1-5; 7 positions match TRBD1. The CDR3 consists of 16 residues. Per the germline V gene, CDR1 is LNHNV and CDR2 is YYDKDF (reference sequence). With V trimmed by 2 bases and J by 4 bases, 8 bases remained unmatched. CDR3 sequence: CATSRSYRGVNQPQHF. The CDR3 coding sequence is TGTGCCACCAGCAGATCGTACAGGGGTGTAAATCAGCCCCAGCATTTT.

The chain recombines TRBV7-9 with TRBJ2-7, with 16 bases identical to TRBD2. Germline CDR1 SEHNR, CDR2 FQNEAQ (reference sequence). Trimming cost V 5 bases and J 2 bases; bases outside gene matches: 3. The CDR3 spans 16 residues. CDR3 protein: CASSAGTSGRAYEQYF. Here the CDR3 DNA reads TGTGCCAGCAGCGCCGGGACTAGCGGGAGGGCCTACGAGCAGTACTTC. Filled out from reference TRBV7-9 and TRBJ2-7, the complete variable domain reads DTGVSQNPRHKITKRGQNVTFRCDPISEHNRLYWYRQTLGQGPEFLTYFQNEAQLEKSRLLSDRFSAERPKGSFSTLEIQRTEQGDSAMYLCASSAGTSGRAYEQYFGPGTRLTVT.

The CDR3 sequence: CSVVEWQGMGTDTQYF. As DNA, the CDR3 is TGCAGCGTTGTGGAGTGGCAGGGAATGGGCACAGATACGCAGTATTTT. The genes are TRBV29-1 and TRBJ2-3, with D perhaps matching TRBD1 (5 bases). Germline loops: CDR1 SQVTM, CDR2 ANQGSEA. Trimming removed 4 bases at V and 1 base at J, with 18 bases between. This CDR3 comprises 16 residues.

This clone appeared a single time. The chain employs TRBV6-5 and TRBJ1-2; D not resolved. The V and J ends lost 0 bases and 8 bases respectively, with 16 bases between them. This CDR3 comprises 15 residues. Germline loops: CDR1 MNHEY, CDR2 SVGAGI. CDR3 protein: CASSYSILPGGGYTF. CDR3 sequence (DNA): TGTGCCAGCAGTTACTCGATCCTACCAGGAGGAGGCTACACCTTC.

The CDR3 region has the DNA TGTGCCAGCAGCTTTTGGGCGGGAGGCACAGATACGCAGTATTTT. Translated: CASSFWAGGTDTQYF. This rearrangement joins TRBV7-9 to TRBJ2-3; 7 bases fit TRBD2. Losses at the gene ends were 3 bases for V and 1 base for J; bases not matched to a gene: 4. CDR3 size: 15 residues. Germline CDR1 SEHNR, CDR2 FQNEAQ (reference sequence). The entire variable domain, with the rest obtained from reference TRBV7-9 and TRBJ2-3, is as follows: DTGVSQNPRHKITKRGQNVTFRCDPISEHNRLYWYRQTLGQGPEFLTYFQNEAQLEKSRLLSDRFSAERPKGSFSTLEIQRTEQGDSAMYLCASSFWAGGTDTQYFGPGTRLTVL.

This chain joins TRBV18 and TRBJ1-4, with a tentative D call TRBD1 (6 bases). Trimming removed 3 bases from V and 4 bases from J, with 9 bases in between. The CDR3 contains 14 residues. Germline V gene sequence: CDR1 KGHSH, CDR2 LQKENI. In nucleotides, the CDR3 is TGTGCCAGCTCACCGACAGGATTTAATGAAAAACTGTTTTTT. Residues: CASSPTGFNEKLFF. Full variable domain (rest looked up from reference TRBV18 and TRBJ1-4): NAGVMQNPRHLVRRRGQEARLRCSPMKGHSHVYWYRQLPEEGLKFMVYLQKENIIDESGMPKERFSAEFPKEGPSILRIQQVVRGDSAAYFCASSPTGFNEKLFFGSGTQLSVL.

This chain joins TRBV27 and TRBJ1-2; possible D gene TRBD1, 5 bases. V dropped 4 bases and J dropped 0 bases, with 12 bases sitting between them. Germline values: CDR1 MNHEY, CDR2 SMNVEV (reference sequence). This CDR3 is built from 15 residues. The CDR3 sequence is CASSSLGHPNYGYTF. In DNA form, the CDR3 reads TGTGCCAGCAGTTCGCTCGGACACCCTAACTATGGCTACACCTTC.

J is TRBJ2-5 and V is TRBV6-2 or TRBV6-3; D is possibly TRBD1 (5 bases). The V and J ends lost 2 bases and 4 bases respectively, with 11 bases between them. CDR1 is MNHEY, CDR2 SVGEGT, per germline. This CDR3 has 14 amino acids. The DNA for the CDR3 is TGTGCCAGCAGTTACGGACAAGTAATAGAGACCCAGTACTTC. The encoded protein is CASSYGQVIETQYF.

The rearrangement uses TRBV19 and TRBJ1-4; D is ambiguous. The germline CDR1 and CDR2 sequences are LNHDA and SQIVND (reference sequence). The CDR3 has 14 residues. V was cut by 7 bases and J by 0 bases, with 9 bases left in between. The CDR3 DNA sequence: TGTGCCAGTAAGCGAGGGCCAACTAATGAAAAACTGTTTTTT. It specifies CASKRGPTNEKLFF.

J is TRBJ1-3 and V is TRBV30, with D unclear. Germline CDR1 and CDR2: GTSNPN and SVGIG (reference sequence). The V end was cut by 2 bases, the J end by 2 bases, with 7 bases between. The CDR3 runs 13 residues. The CDR3 sequence: CAWSYGPGNTIYF. CDR3 DNA: TGTGCCTGGAGTTACGGTCCTGGAAACACCATATATTTT.

V is TRBV10-1 and J is TRBJ2-1; 9 positions agree with TRBD2. With 5 bases clipped from V and 2 bases from J, the junction kept 4 bases outside the gene matches. This CDR3 spans 15 amino acids. CDR1 is WNHNN, CDR2 SYGVQD, per germline (reference sequence). In DNA, the CDR3 is TGCGCCAGCAGTAGAGCGGGAGGTCCCTACAATGAGCAGTTCTTC. Amino acids: CASSRAGGPYNEQFF.

The CDR3 region has the DNA TGTGCCAGCAGACCCTTAGTCAGGGTGAACCACGAGCAGTACTTC. Translating it yields CASRPLVRVNHEQYF. The chain has TRBV28 and TRBJ2-7; weak D call: TRBD1 (5 bases). V dropped 6 bases and J dropped 5 bases, with 20 bases sitting between them. The germline gives CDR1 MDHEN, CDR2 SYDVKM. The CDR3 has 15 residues.

J is TRBJ2-5 and V is TRBV18; 9 nucleotides agree with TRBD1. Germline assignment: CDR1 KGHSH and CDR2 LQKENI. This CDR3 is built from 16 residues. Losses at the gene ends were 4 bases for V and 2 bases for J; bases not matched to a gene: 8. The CDR3 region is CASSHYRGHQQETQYF. DNA of the CDR3: TGTGCCAGCTCACACTACAGGGGGCATCAACAAGAGACCCAGTACTTC.

This clone has only a few counts. The chain couples TRBV2 to TRBJ1-6; maybe TRBD1 (5 bases). V was cut by 4 bases and J by 7 bases, with 5 bases left in between. The germline V gene has CDR1 SNHLY and CDR2 FYNNEI. CDR3 length: 12 amino acids. The CDR3 spells CASSGQNSPLHF. The CDR3 DNA is TGTGCCAGCAGTGGACAGAATTCACCCCTCCACTTT.

The rearrangement joins TRBV13 to TRBJ2-2; possible D gene TRBD2, 6 bases. Trimming cost V 0 bases and J 6 bases, with 17 bases left between them. Germline loops: CDR1 PRHDT, CDR2 FYEKMQ (reference sequence). This CDR3 is 17 amino acids long. For the CDR3, the DNA is TGTGCCAGCAGCTTAGGGGGTAGCGGATCGTTCCCCGGGGAGCTGTTTTTT. Translation gives CASSLGGSGSFPGELFF. Based on the CDR3 plus reference TRBV13 and TRBJ2-2, the full variable domain is AAGVIQSPRHLIKEKRETATLKCYPIPRHDTVYWYQQGPGQDPQFLISFYEKMQSDKGSIPDRFSAQQFSDYHSELNMSSLELGDSALYFCASSLGGSGSFPGELFFGEGSRLTVL.

The V call is TRBV30, the J call TRBJ2-7; 10 bases are a match to TRBD1. This CDR3 spans 14 amino acids. The germline gives CDR1 GTSNPN, CDR2 SVGIG (reference sequence). With 2 bases clipped from V and 2 bases from J, the junction kept 3 bases outside the gene matches. CDR3 sequence (DNA): TGTGCCTGGAGTACCGGGACAGGGGCCTACGAGCAGTACTTC. Translating it yields CAWSTGTGAYEQYF.

The count of this clone is one. The chain carries TRBV2 and TRBJ2-1; D is ambiguous. Trimming shortened V by 5 bases and J by 2 bases, and 10 bases separated the two germline ends. Germline CDR1 SNHLY, CDR2 FYNNEI. The length of the CDR3 is 14 residues. CDR3 in DNA: TGTGCCAGCAGTCCTAGAACCACCTACAATGAGCAGTTCTTC. It encodes CASSPRTTYNEQFF.

This sequence joins TRBV2 and TRBJ1-5; weak D call: TRBD1 (5 bases). The length of the CDR3 is 13 residues. V gave up 3 bases and J gave up 7 bases, with 10 bases separating them. Germline V gene sequence: CDR1 SNHLY, CDR2 FYNNEI. The CDR3 protein is CASSDRVGQPQHF. The CDR3 bases are TGTGCCAGCAGTGACAGGGTTGGGCAGCCCCAGCATTTT.

As to this clone: Its ends do not fully match the called genes, so a read error is possible. This chain connects TRBV28 to TRBJ2-7; 10 nucleotides agree with TRBD1. The CDR3 consists of 13 residues. Per the germline V gene, CDR1 is MDHEN and CDR2 is SYDVKM. The CDR3 region is CASSLTGGPGLCF. Here the CDR3 DNA reads TGTGCCAGCAGTTTGACAGGGGGCCCGGGGCTGTGCTTC. Variable domain in full (rest from reference TRBV28 and TRBJ2-7): DVKVTQSSRYLVKRTGEKVFLECVQDMDHENMFWYRQDPGLGLRLIYFSYDVKMKEKGDIPEGYSVSREKKERFSLILESASTNQTSMYLCASSLTGGPGLCFGPGTRLTVT.